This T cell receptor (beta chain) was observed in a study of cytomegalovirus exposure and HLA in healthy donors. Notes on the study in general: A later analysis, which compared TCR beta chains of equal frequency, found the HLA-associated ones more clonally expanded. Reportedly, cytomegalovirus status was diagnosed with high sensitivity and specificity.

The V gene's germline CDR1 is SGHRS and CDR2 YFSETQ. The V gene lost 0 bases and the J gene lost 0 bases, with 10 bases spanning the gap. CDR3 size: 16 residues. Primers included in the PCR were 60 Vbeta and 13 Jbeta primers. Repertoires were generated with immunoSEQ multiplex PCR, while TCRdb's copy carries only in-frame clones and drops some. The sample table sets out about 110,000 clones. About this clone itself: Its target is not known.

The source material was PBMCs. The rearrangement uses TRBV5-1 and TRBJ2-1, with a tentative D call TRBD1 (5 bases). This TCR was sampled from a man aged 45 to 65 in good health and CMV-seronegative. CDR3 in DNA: TGCGCCAGCAGCTTGGGACAGATGAGCTCCTACAATGAGCAGTTCTTC. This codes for CASSLGQMSSYNEQFF.